The entry below describes one T cell receptor beta chain. Germline V gene lookup returns CDR1 MGHDK and CDR2 SYGVNS. This CDR3 contains 13 residues. Trimming took 3 bases from V and 9 from J, leaving 14 bases between them. Data came from immunoSEQ multiplex PCR; TCRdb stores just in-frame clones and leaves some out. The sample includes about 360,000 clones, about 83% of them seen just once. The source of the sample is a study of blood T cell repertoires in COVID-19. This clonotype was sampled from a young man with active or convalescent COVID-19. Sequenced material: peripheral blood. The V and J genes are TRBV25-1 and TRBJ1-2; D not resolved. CDR3 region: CASSDSGVMSYTF. The CDR3, as DNA: TGTGCCAGCAGTGACTCCGGGGTCATGAGCTACACCTTC.